The 17 T cell receptor beta chains listed next were all sequenced from one sample in a study of cytomegalovirus exposure and HLA in healthy donors. The study ran its PCR with 60 Vbeta and 13 Jbeta primers. Libraries were prepared by immunoSEQ multiplex PCR; TCRdb keeps only in-frame clonotypes and omits some of them. Here the sample spans 35,000 to 55,000 clones, about two thirds being singletons. The sequencing sample was made of PBMCs. These receptors came from a man in his fifties or sixties in good health and CMV-seropositive.

This clone was detected a few times. V gene TRBV18 combines with J gene TRBJ2-1; 14 bases line up with TRBD2. This CDR3 spans 15 amino acids. V gave up 6 bases and J gave up 10 bases; unmatched junction bases: 8. From germline, CDR1 is KGHSH and CDR2 LQKENI. DNA for the CDR3: TGTGCCAGCTCCCAGACTAGCGGGAGGGTGGTGGAGCAGTTCTTC. Amino acids: CASSQTSGRVVEQFF.

The V call is TRBV29-1, the J call TRBJ2-2, with 11 nucleotides matching TRBD2. V was pared by 6 bases and J by 5 bases, with 8 bases of the junction left unmatched. There are 15 residues in the CDR3. Germline V CDR1 and CDR2: SQVTM, ANQGSEA. CDR3 residues: CSVGGTSGVTGELFF. The CDR3 bases are TGCAGCGTCGGGGGGACTAGCGGAGTGACCGGGGAGCTGTTTTTT.

Only a few counts were recorded for this clone. The chain joins TRBV5-1 to TRBJ2-7; the match to TRBD1 covers 11 bases. There are 14 residues in the CDR3. The junction had 3 bases not matched to a gene; V was cut back by 3 bases and J by 4 bases. Per the germline V gene, CDR1 is SGHRS and CDR2 is YFSETQ. This CDR3 is CASSWTGGGYEQYF. DNA for the CDR3: TGCGCCAGCAGCTGGACAGGGGGCGGGTACGAGCAGTACTTC. The full variable domain, with the rest looked up from reference TRBV5-1 and TRBJ2-7, is KAGVTQTPRYLIKTRGQQVTLSCSPISGHRSVSWYQQTPGQGLQFLFEYFSETQRNKGNFPGRFSGRQFSNSRSEMNVSTLELGDSALYLCASSWTGGGYEQYFGPGTRLTVT.

V is TRBV5-1 and J is TRBJ2-5; TRBD2 aligns across 9 bases. Germline values: CDR1 SGHRS, CDR2 YFSETQ. The CDR3 consists of 15 residues. V shed 1 base, J shed 0 bases, and the junction held 1 base outside the gene matches. CDR3 protein: CASSLTSGYQETQYF. The CDR3 region has the DNA TGCGCCAGCAGCTTGACTAGCGGGTACCAAGAGACCCAGTACTTC. Drawing the rest from reference TRBV5-1 and TRBJ2-5, the complete variable domain is KAGVTQTPRYLIKTRGQQVTLSCSPISGHRSVSWYQQTPGQGLQFLFEYFSETQRNKGNFPGRFSGRQFSNSRSEMNVSTLELGDSALYLCASSLTSGYQETQYFGPGTRLLVL.

This clone has only a few counts. The V and J genes are TRBV7-3 and TRBJ2-1; 9 bases fit TRBD2. V was pared by 5 bases and J by 6 bases, with 8 bases of the junction left unmatched. Germline V lookup: CDR1 SGHTA, CDR2 FQGTGA. The CDR3 runs to 15 residues. CDR3 nucleotide sequence: TGTGCCAGCAGCCCAGGGCTAGCGGGAAGCAATGAGCAGTTCTTC. It codes for CASSPGLAGSNEQFF.

V usage is TRBV5-4 and J usage is TRBJ2-7, with D perhaps TRBD1 (6 bases). V lost 0 bases and J lost 1, with 11 bases in between. Looked up from germline, CDR1 is SGHNT and CDR2 is YYREEE (reference sequence). This CDR3 comprises 15 residues. CDR3 bases: TGTGCCAGCAGCTTGGTAGAAGGACAGTCCTACGAGCAGTACTTC. Residues: CASSLVEGQSYEQYF.

This sequence joins TRBV7-2 and TRBJ2-2; possibly TRBD2 for D (5 bases). CDR1 SGHTA and CDR2 FQGNSA come from the germline V gene. V was shortened by 5 bases and J by 5 bases, with 9 bases between the two germline ends. CDR3 length: 13 residues. The CDR3, as DNA: TGTGCCAGCAGCCCAGCGGAGACCGGGGAGCTGTTTTTT. Residues: CASSPAETGELFF.

The V call is TRBV2, the J call TRBJ2-1; a possible D gene is TRBD2 (6 bases). Germline V gene data show CDR1 as SNHLY and CDR2 as FYNNEI. There are 13 residues in the CDR3. The V and J ends lost 7 bases and 10 bases respectively, with 17 bases between them. The CDR3 is CASNRLRLEEQFF. The DNA for the CDR3 is TGTGCCAGCAATCGATTACGACTAGAAGAGCAGTTCTTC.

This sequence joins TRBV19 and TRBJ2-7, with TRBD1 identical over 8 bases. Unmatched junction bases numbered 7, after V lost 6 bases and J lost 3 bases. This CDR3 has 14 amino acids. Germline-derived CDR1 and CDR2 are LNHDA and SQIVND (reference sequence). CDR3 bases: TGTGCCAGTAGCGGCGGGACAGGATACTACGAGCAGTACTTC. Translated, it gives CASSGGTGYYEQYF.

This clone was seen a few times. V gene TRBV7-2 combines with J gene TRBJ2-5, with 8 bases matching TRBD2. J gave up 5 bases and V 1 base, and 6 bases lay outside the gene matches. This CDR3 has 15 amino acids. Per the germline V gene, CDR1 is SGHTA and CDR2 is FQGNSA. CDR3 loop: CASSLGSGRWETQYF. The CDR3, as DNA: TGTGCCAGCAGCTTAGGAAGCGGGAGATGGGAGACCCAGTACTTC.

In this sample, this clone turned up a few times. J is TRBJ2-1 and V is TRBV7-2, with D perhaps matching TRBD2 (6 bases). The CDR3 extends over 13 amino acids. Germline V CDR1 and CDR2: SGHTA, FQGNSA. With 6 bases removed from V and 3 bases from J, the gap between germline ends came to 9 bases. The CDR3 is CASRGLDYNEQFF. In nucleotides, the CDR3 is TGTGCCAGCAGGGGACTGGACTACAATGAGCAGTTCTTC.

The chain combines TRBV7-2 with TRBJ2-5; D remains ambiguous. The CDR3 covers 14 residues. The V and J ends lost 2 bases and 1 base respectively, with 8 bases between them. Per the germline V gene, CDR1 is SGHTA and CDR2 is FQGNSA. The DNA of the CDR3 is TGTGCCAGCAGCTTATATAGTTCCCAAGAGACCCAGTACTTC. Its protein is CASSLYSSQETQYF.

This chain links TRBV5-1 with TRBJ1-1; D not resolved. The CDR3 is 13 residues long. CDR1 SGHRS and CDR2 YFSETQ come from the germline V gene. Deletions cut 0 bases from V and 5 bases from J, with 8 bases between. The CDR3 loop is CASSLDGWTEAFF. CDR3 sequence (DNA): TGCGCCAGCAGCTTGGACGGGTGGACTGAAGCTTTCTTT.

This chain connects TRBV10-3 to TRBJ2-1; perhaps TRBD2 as D (5 bases). Trimming shortened V by 2 bases and J by 2 bases, and 10 bases separated the two germline ends. The CDR3 is 15 amino acids. Germline loops: CDR1 ENHRY, CDR2 SYGVKD. The CDR3 DNA follows: TGTGCCATCAGTGAGCCTAGCCGTACCTACAATGAGCAGTTCTTC. As protein: CAISEPSRTYNEQFF.

This clone is labeled medium-sized. The chain joins TRBV5-1 to TRBJ2-7; the match to TRBD1 covers 10 bases. CDR3 length: 15 amino acids. Germline-derived CDR1 and CDR2 are SGHRS and YFSETQ. V lost 4 bases and J lost 4; bases outside the gene matches: 8. The CDR3 protein is CASSPGTGAWYEQYF. CDR3 DNA sequence: TGCGCCAGCAGCCCAGGGACAGGGGCGTGGTACGAGCAGTACTTC.

The rearrangement joins TRBV9 to TRBJ2-1; TRBD2 matches 11 bases. The CDR3 has 14 residues. In germline, CDR1 is SGDLS, CDR2 YYNGEE. V shed 4 bases, J shed 10 bases, and the junction held 7 bases outside the gene matches. Written as DNA, the CDR3 is TGTGCCAGCAGCCTTAGCGGGGGGGGTAGGGAGCAGTTCTTC. It specifies CASSLSGGGREQFF.

V is TRBV18 and J is TRBJ1-3, with D uncertain. Germline values: CDR1 KGHSH, CDR2 LQKENI. The ends were cut back, 3 bases at V and 4 bases at J, with 7 bases in the middle. The length of the CDR3 is 13 residues. Here the CDR3 reads CASSPTQGNTIYF. CDR3 DNA: TGTGCCAGCTCACCCACCCAGGGAAACACCATATATTTT.